The present T cell receptor (beta chain) was sequenced within a study of T cells after yellow fever vaccination. This clonotype came up many times. From germline, CDR1 is LGHNA and CDR2 YSLEER. V gave up 1 base and J gave up 3 bases, with 17 bases separating them. The CDR3 contains 17 residues. TCRdb ran MiXCR on the 5' RACE reads and lists one entry per CDR3 protein. Of 350,000 to 450,000 distinct CDR3 sequences in the sample, 6.2% are singletons; the top ten hold 15%. The specimen comprised PBMCs, sampled 5 days after the yellow fever booster vaccination. This TCR came from a man younger than 40 who received the YFV17D yellow fever vaccine. The chain couples TRBV4-3 to TRBJ2-3, with a possible D match to TRBD2 (5 bases). The CDR3 DNA is TGCGCCAGCAGCCAAGTACTCGAGGGAGATGGTACAGATACGCAGTATTTT. It is translated as CASSQVLEGDGTDTQYF.